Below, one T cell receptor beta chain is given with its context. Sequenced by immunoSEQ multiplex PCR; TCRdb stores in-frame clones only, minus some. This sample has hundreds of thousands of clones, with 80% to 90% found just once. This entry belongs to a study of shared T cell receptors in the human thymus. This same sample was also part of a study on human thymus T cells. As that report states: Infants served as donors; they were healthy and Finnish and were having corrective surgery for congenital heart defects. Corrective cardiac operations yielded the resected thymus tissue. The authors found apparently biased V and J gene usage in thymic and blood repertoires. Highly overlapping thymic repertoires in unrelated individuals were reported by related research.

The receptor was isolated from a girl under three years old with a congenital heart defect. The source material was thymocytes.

CDR3: CASSSRDSHRGTNEKLFF. Here the CDR3 DNA reads TGCGCCAGCAGCTCCCGGGACAGCCACAGGGGAACTAATGAAAAACTGTTTTTT. The genes are TRBV4-3 and TRBJ1-4; 7 nucleotides match TRBD1. CDR3 length: 18 residues. Unmatched junction bases numbered 13, after V lost 5 bases and J lost 1 base. Germline lookup yields CDR1 LGHNA and CDR2 YSLEER.